Each of the 26 T cell receptor beta chains below was sequenced from the same sample in a study of molecular identifiers for immune sequencing clone quantification. TCRdb reprocessed the PCR reads with MiXCR, giving one entry per CDR3 protein. Among around 320,000 distinct CDR3 sequences listed, 24% were seen once. The sequenced sample was naive CD8+ T cells from blood, with Jurkat cell RNA spiked in. Documented subset: FACS-sorted CD8+CD4-CCR7+CD45RA+ naive T cells. The receptors were gathered from a human donor in good health. Some libraries in this study had Jurkat cell RNA spiked in.

To note about this clonotype: One end of the junction does not line up with germline, which may come from a read error. The chain recombines TRBV27 with TRBJ1-1, with D uncertain. The CDR3 has 14 amino acids. Germline CDR1 and CDR2: MNHEY and SMNVEV (reference sequence). The CDR3 loop is CASGLRGGGTEAFF. The CDR3 nucleotides are TGTGCCAGCGGTTTACGGGGAGGAGGCACTGAAGCTTTCTTT.

This clonotype appeared a few times. J is TRBJ2-3 and V is TRBV25-1, with D possibly called TRBD1 or TRBD2 (5 bases each). The CDR3 is 16 residues long. Trimming removed 0 bases from V and 2 bases from J, with 12 bases in between. CDR1 is MGHDK, CDR2 SYGVNS, per germline. Written as DNA, the CDR3 is TGTGCCAGCAGTGAATATCCTCTCGGGGCCACAGATACGCAGTATTTT. Residues: CASSEYPLGATDTQYF.

This clonotype was observed a handful of times. The V and J genes are TRBV12-3 or TRBV12-4 and TRBJ1-1; perhaps TRBD1 as D (5 bases). The germline V and J ends were trimmed by 6 bases and 1 base, with 12 bases remaining between them. This CDR3 spans 14 amino acids. The CDR3 here is CASSPSGANTEAFF. The CDR3 region has the DNA TGTGCCAGCAGCCCCTCCGGGGCGAACACTGAAGCTTTCTTT.

V gene TRBV27 combines with J gene TRBJ1-1; D unresolved. CDR3 size: 13 residues. With 2 bases removed from V and 9 bases from J, the gap between germline ends came to 13 bases. Germline V gives CDR1 MNHEY, CDR2 SMNVEV (reference sequence). The CDR3 sequence: CASSLLRARKAFF. The DNA for the CDR3 is TGTGCCAGCAGTTTACTAAGGGCACGGAAAGCTTTCTTT.

The V and J genes are TRBV27 and TRBJ2-7; 7 bases agree with TRBD2. Losses at the gene ends were 0 bases for V and 5 bases for J; bases not matched to a gene: 4. CDR1 is MNHEY, CDR2 SMNVEV, per germline (reference sequence). CDR3 length equals 14 residues. CDR3 protein: CASSLSTSRDEQYF. CDR3 bases: TGTGCCAGCAGTTTATCGACTAGCCGGGACGAGCAGTACTTC.

This clonotype turned up a few times. The chain employs TRBV27 and TRBJ2-7; D is unclear. Germline V gene sequence: CDR1 MNHEY, CDR2 SMNVEV (reference sequence). The CDR3 contains 14 residues. V was cut by 6 bases and J by 6 bases, with 18 bases left in between. The CDR3 coding sequence is TGTGCCAGCAGACCCGGGTCCCTGATGGCCGAGCAGTACTTC. Its translation is CASRPGSLMAEQYF.

Here the CDR3 reads CAISESWDQGEQYF. The DNA for the CDR3 is TGTGCCATCAGTGAGTCGTGGGACCAGGGCGAGCAGTACTTC. The chain employs TRBV10-3 and TRBJ2-7; D assignment may be TRBD1 or TRBD2 (5 bases each). Germline-derived CDR1 and CDR2 are ENHRY and SYGVKD. The germline V and J ends were trimmed by 0 bases and 6 bases, with 12 bases remaining between them. The CDR3 covers 14 residues.

This clonotype was detected a few times. The rearrangement uses TRBV4-3 and TRBJ2-2; D might be TRBD1 (5 bases). Trimming cost V 1 base and J 8 bases, with 14 bases left between them. CDR3 size: 15 residues. Looked up from germline, CDR1 is LGHNA and CDR2 is YSLEER. CDR3: CASSQARSGSGELFF. In DNA form, the CDR3 reads TGCGCCAGCAGCCAAGCTCGATCAGGGTCGGGGGAGCTGTTTTTT.

The rearrangement joins TRBV6-2 or TRBV6-3 to TRBJ1-2; a weak D match, TRBD1 (5 bases). Trimming left V 5 bases short and J 4 bases short, with 20 bases between. This CDR3 contains 16 residues. Germline V lookup: CDR1 MNHEY, CDR2 SVGEGT. CDR3: CASSPSRSGTPYGYTF. The CDR3 nucleotides are TGTGCCAGCAGTCCGTCTAGGTCCGGGACGCCCTATGGCTACACCTTC.

The chain couples TRBV2 to TRBJ1-5; 11 nucleotides align to TRBD1. This CDR3 region has 16 residues. CDR1 is SNHLY, CDR2 FYNNEI, per germline. The trim removed 6 bases at V and 5 bases at J, leaving 9 bases unmatched. The CDR3 protein is CASRGTGGGGDQPQHF. The DNA of the CDR3 is TGTGCCAGCAGAGGGACAGGGGGAGGTGGCGATCAGCCCCAGCATTTT.

This clonotype was counted at least ten times. The chain joins TRBV4-3 to TRBJ2-3, with 9 positions matching TRBD1. The V segment lost 0 bases and the J segment 6 bases; nucleotides outside the gene matches: 4. Germline V gives CDR1 LGHNA, CDR2 YSLEER. The CDR3 consists of 15 residues. The CDR3 nucleotides are TGCGCCAGCAGCCAAGATGACAGGGGGTACGATACGCAGTATTTT. Translating gives CASSQDDRGYDTQYF.

A word on this clonotype: Being one base from a much bigger clone, this may be a read error. The chain carries TRBV7-9 and TRBJ2-5; 7 bases fit TRBD1. In germline, CDR1 is SEHNR, CDR2 FQNEAQ (reference sequence). This CDR3 spans 15 amino acids. The CDR3 region is CASSFPGQSQETRYF. The CDR3 DNA reads as TGTGCCAGCAGCTTCCCGGGACAGAGCCAAGAGACCCGGTACTTC.

The chain is built from TRBV19 and TRBJ2-3; D unclear. V was clipped by 2 bases and J by 2 bases, with 8 bases between them. The CDR3 is 14 amino acids. Germline V gives CDR1 LNHDA, CDR2 SQIVND (reference sequence). Written as DNA, the CDR3 is TGTGCCAGTAGTATATTTCTTTTCACAGATACGCAGTATTTT. Amino acids: CASSIFLFTDTQYF.

The V and J genes are TRBV4-1 and TRBJ2-7; 13 bases fit TRBD2. Germline CDR1 is MGHRA and CDR2 is YSYEKL. The ends lost 2 bases at V and 7 bases at J; junction bases unmatched: 14. The CDR3 contains 18 residues. In nucleotides, the CDR3 is TGCGCCAGCAGCCAACCGGCTCAGACTAGCGGGAGGTTGGGTGAGCAGTACTTC. Its protein is CASSQPAQTSGRLGEQYF.

This clonotype was recorded a few times. The chain combines TRBV19 with TRBJ2-2; D unclear. V was trimmed by 1 base and J by 7 bases, leaving 10 bases between them. Germline CDR1 reads LNHDA; CDR2 reads SQIVND (reference sequence). CDR3 length: 14 residues. CDR3 DNA: TGTGCCAGTAGTATAGGGTGGGTGAGCGGGGAGCTGTTTTTT. This translates into CASSIGWVSGELFF.

The chain recombines TRBV6-6 with TRBJ2-7, with D hard to call. V was pared by 3 bases and J by 6 bases, with 9 bases between. CDR3 length: 12 amino acids. Looked up from germline, CDR1 is MNHNY and CDR2 is SVGAGI (reference sequence). DNA of the CDR3: TGTGCCAGCAGTTATAATGAACCCGAGCAGTACTTC. It codes for CASSYNEPEQYF.

The gene calls are TRBV7-9 and TRBJ2-7; D not resolved. The ends were cut back, 4 bases at V and 7 bases at J, with 11 bases in the middle. CDR1 is SEHNR, CDR2 FQNEAQ, per germline (reference sequence). The CDR3 runs to 12 residues. The CDR3 spells CASSSQLREQYF. The CDR3 coding sequence is TGTGCCAGCAGCTCCCAGCTGAGAGAGCAGTACTTC.

Many counts were recorded for this clonotype. The CDR3 DNA is TGTGCCAGCAGTCGGGACAGACACTATGGCTACACCTTC. This encodes CASSRDRHYGYTF. The chain has TRBV6-2 or TRBV6-3 and TRBJ1-2; the match to TRBD1 covers 7 bases. The CDR3 consists of 13 residues. V was pared by 5 bases and J by 3 bases, with 3 bases of the junction left unmatched. Germline CDR1 is MNHEY and CDR2 is SVGEGT.

This clonotype was counted ten times or more. V gene TRBV7-8 combines with J gene TRBJ2-1; TRBD2 matches 10 bases. Per germline, CDR1 SGHVS and CDR2 FQNEAQ. The CDR3 length is 18 residues. The trim removed 7 bases at V and 8 bases at J, leaving 20 bases unmatched. The CDR3 sequence: CASNLNALIAGGRYEQFF. The CDR3 bases are TGTGCCAGCAATCTTAACGCTCTCATAGCGGGGGGCCGGTATGAGCAGTTCTTC.

There are many counts of this clonotype. This chain connects TRBV19 to TRBJ2-6; D is unclear. The CDR3 contains 17 residues. Germline CDR1 is LNHDA and CDR2 is SQIVND (reference sequence). V shed 5 bases and J shed 0 bases, with 14 bases lying between them. The CDR3 reads CASSPRLSDSGANVLTF. The DNA of the CDR3 is TGTGCCAGTAGTCCTCGGCTGTCCGACTCTGGGGCCAACGTCCTGACTTTC.

This clonotype was counted many times. V usage is TRBV7-9 and J usage is TRBJ1-1; 8 positions match TRBD1. The germline V gene encodes CDR1 SEHNR and CDR2 FQNEAQ (reference sequence). The CDR3 has 15 amino acids. Unmatched junction bases numbered 10, after V lost 5 bases and J lost 5 bases. The CDR3, as DNA: TGTGCCAGCAGCCCTCAGGGGGCGAGTAGGACTGAAGCTTTCTTT. Its translation: CASSPQGASRTEAFF.

This clonotype was detected ten times or more. The chain carries TRBV6-2 or TRBV6-3 and TRBJ1-1; no reliable D call. Per germline, CDR1 MNHEY and CDR2 SVGEGT. V lost 4 bases and J 2 bases, leaving 11 bases between the germline ends. The CDR3 consists of 14 residues. The CDR3 is CASSFSGFNTEAFF. The CDR3 region has the DNA TGTGCCAGCAGTTTTTCGGGGTTCAACACTGAAGCTTTCTTT.

This clonotype showed up just a few times. The rearrangement links TRBV4-3 to TRBJ2-6, with D hard to call. The germline CDR1 and CDR2 sequences are LGHNA and YSLEER. The V end was cut by 0 bases, the J end by 4 bases, with 10 bases between. This CDR3 is 16 amino acids long. The CDR3 reads CASSQDHGFGANVLTF. CDR3 bases: TGCGCCAGCAGCCAAGATCACGGGTTCGGGGCCAACGTCCTGACTTTC.

This chain joins TRBV4-1 and TRBJ2-2; D possibly corresponds to TRBD2 (6 bases). CDR3 size: 16 residues. Germline assignment: CDR1 MGHRA and CDR2 YSYEKL. The V end was cut by 3 bases, the J end by 1 base, with 12 bases between. The CDR3 DNA reads TGCGCCAGCAGCCACGCTAGCGCGGAGAACACCGGGGAGCTGTTTTTT. Protein: CASSHASAENTGELFF.

There are a few counts of this clonotype. V is TRBV27 and J is TRBJ1-6; D is possibly TRBD1 (6 bases). The length of the CDR3 is 15 residues. Germline V gene sequence: CDR1 MNHEY, CDR2 SMNVEV (reference sequence). The V end lost 0 bases, the J end lost 6 bases, and 9 bases lay between the germline ends. CDR3 region: CASSLSGGANSPLHF. The CDR3, as DNA: TGTGCCAGCAGTTTATCTGGGGGGGCTAATTCACCCCTCCACTTT.

In the case of this clonotype: Just one base apart from a much larger clone, this may be a read error. The V and J genes are TRBV7-8 and TRBJ1-4; D gene uncertain. CDR3 length: 13 residues. Germline loops: CDR1 SGHVS, CDR2 FQNEAQ. The V end was cut by 5 bases, the J end by 7 bases, with 11 bases between. CDR3 loop: CASSPRMGEKLFF. CDR3 sequence (DNA): TGTGCCAGCAGCCCGAGGATGGGTGAAAAACTGTTTTTT.